Below, 25 T cell receptor beta chains from the same sample are listed, as sequenced in a study of CD8 T cells in ankylosing spondylitis. TCRdb fed the 5' RACE reads into MiXCR, producing one record per CDR3 protein. This table holds 250,000 or so distinct CDR3 sequences, about a sixth found once. Material for sequencing was blood, either unsorted or a sorted T cell fraction (not recorded which). These receptors were obtained from a male donor with ankylosing spondylitis or in good health (not recorded which).

This clonotype showed up just a few times. The genes are TRBV4-1 and TRBJ2-1; 9 nucleotides line up with TRBD2. CDR3 length: 16 amino acids. V shed 1 base, J shed 3 bases, and the junction held 4 bases outside the gene matches. Germline CDR1 reads MGHRA; CDR2 reads YSYEKL. CDR3 nucleotide sequence: TGCGCCAGCAGCCAAGGACTAGCGGATAACTACAATGAGCAGTTCTTC. It encodes CASSQGLADNYNEQFF.

CDR3 sequence: CSAIIPGLAGLYEQYF. CDR3 in DNA: TGCAGTGCTATCATACCGGGACTAGCGGGGCTCTACGAGCAGTACTTC. This chain joins TRBV20-1 and TRBJ2-7, with TRBD2 matching 13 bases. The CDR3 contains 16 residues. The germline CDR1 and CDR2 sequences are DFQATT and SNEGSKA (reference sequence). J lost 3 bases, V lost 4 bases, and 9 bases had no gene match.

This clonotype has just a few counts. This chain connects TRBV6-1 to TRBJ2-7; 8 bases line up with TRBD1. J lost 0 bases, V lost 5 bases, and 3 bases had no gene match. The germline V gene has CDR1 MNHNS and CDR2 SASEGT. The CDR3 runs to 14 residues. The CDR3 spells CASSIGTGSYEQYF. CDR3 DNA sequence: TGTGCCAGCAGTATCGGGACAGGCTCCTACGAGCAGTACTTC.

This clonotype occurred a few times. The rearrangement joins TRBV7-2 to TRBJ2-7, with no clear D. Germline CDR1 reads SGHTA; CDR2 reads FQGNSA. The CDR3 loop spans 14 amino acids. V lost 1 base and J lost 2, with 9 bases in between. The CDR3 here is CASSLEQITYEQYF. The CDR3 nucleotides are TGTGCCAGCAGCTTAGAACAGATAACCTACGAGCAGTACTTC.

This clonotype was observed a few times. The rearrangement links TRBV25-1 to TRBJ2-1; unclear D gene. Per the germline V gene, CDR1 is MGHDK and CDR2 is SYGVNS. The CDR3 covers 13 residues. Trimming pared 2 bases from V and 8 bases from J, leaving 10 bases between. This CDR3 reads CASSEPIRDEQFF. In DNA, the CDR3 is TGTGCCAGCAGTGAACCAATCCGGGATGAGCAGTTCTTC. Supplemented by reference TRBV25-1 and TRBJ2-1, the full variable domain reads EADIYQTPRYLVIGTGKKITLECSQTMGHDKMYWYQQDPGMELHLIHYSYGVNSTEKGDLSSESTVSRIRTEHFPLTLESARPSHTSQYLCASSEPIRDEQFFGPGTRLTVL.

This clonotype was observed a few times. J is TRBJ2-3 and V is TRBV4-1; D perhaps matches TRBD2 (5 bases). The germline CDR1 and CDR2 sequences are MGHRA and YSYEKL. CDR3 length equals 15 residues. V lost 0 bases and J lost 1, with 8 bases in between. CDR3 residues: CASSQEEVRTDTQYF. CDR3 bases: TGCGCCAGCAGCCAAGAGGAGGTTCGCACAGATACGCAGTATTTT.

This clonotype appeared a few times. The chain carries TRBV29-1 and TRBJ2-3, with D perhaps being TRBD1 or TRBD2 (5 bases each). CDR3 length: 16 residues. Germline V CDR1 and CDR2: SQVTM, ANQGSEA. V was clipped by 1 base and J by 2 bases, with 16 bases between them. DNA of the CDR3: TGCAGCGTTGAAGGGGGGTACCTTCCCTTCACAGATACGCAGTATTTT. Translation: CSVEGGYLPFTDTQYF.

This clonotype was seen only a few times. The chain couples TRBV29-1 to TRBJ2-7; possible D gene TRBD1, 6 bases. The CDR3 loop spans 14 amino acids. V was pared by 5 bases and J by 3 bases, with 17 bases between. Germline loops: CDR1 SQVTM, CDR2 ANQGSEA. Here the CDR3 DNA reads TGCAGCGTTCTTCAGGGGCCACAAATCTACGAGCAGTACTTC. This sequence encodes CSVLQGPQIYEQYF.

To note about this clonotype: Just one base apart from a much larger clone, this may be a read error. This sequence joins TRBV5-1 and TRBJ2-7; D is undetermined. CDR3 length equals 14 residues. Germline V lookup: CDR1 SGHRS, CDR2 YFSETQ. V dropped 0 bases and J dropped 8 bases, with 15 bases sitting between them. CDR3 in amino acids: CASSLVESRDQQYF. For the CDR3, the DNA is TGCGCCAGCAGCTTGGTTGAGAGTCGTGACCAGCAGTACTTC. Based on the CDR3 plus reference TRBV5-1 and TRBJ2-7, the full variable domain is KAGVTQTPRYLIKTRGQQVTLSCSPISGHRSVSWYQQTPGQGLQFLFEYFSETQRNKGNFPGRFSGRQFSNSRSEMNVSTLELGDSALYLCASSLVESRDQQYFGPGTRLTVT.

The rearrangement joins TRBV28 to TRBJ2-3; TRBD1 aligns across 10 bases. This CDR3 contains 17 residues. Germline V lookup: CDR1 MDHEN, CDR2 SYDVKM. The trim removed 3 bases at V and 1 base at J, leaving 7 bases unmatched. The CDR3 DNA sequence: TGTGCCAGCAGTTTTTTTCCGGGACAGGGGCGCACAGATACGCAGTATTTT. Protein sequence: CASSFFPGQGRTDTQYF.

J is TRBJ2-1 and V is TRBV5-1; weak D call: TRBD2 (7 bases). The germline V and J ends were trimmed by 2 bases and 6 bases, with 12 bases remaining between them. CDR1 SGHRS and CDR2 YFSETQ come from the germline V gene. The CDR3 has 14 residues. The CDR3 here is CASSFEGGTNEQFF. DNA of the CDR3: TGCGCCAGCAGCTTTGAGGGGGGGACCAATGAGCAGTTCTTC.

This clonotype has just a few counts. The chain recombines TRBV6-5 with TRBJ2-7; 7 bases match TRBD1. Germline V gene data show CDR1 as MNHEY and CDR2 as SVGAGI. The CDR3 has 12 residues. V shed 5 bases and J 6 bases; nucleotides not matched to a gene: 4. The CDR3 DNA is TGTGCCAGCAGTACCTCAGGGGGCGAGCAGTACTTC. Amino acid sequence: CASSTSGGEQYF.

This clonotype was detected a few times. The J gene is TRBJ2-3, the V gene TRBV11-2, with 8 bases identical to TRBD1. CDR3 length equals 17 residues. V shed 0 bases and J 2 bases; nucleotides not matched to a gene: 7. From germline, CDR1 is SGHAT and CDR2 FQNNGV. The CDR3 DNA is TGTGCCAGCAGCTTAGAGAATGGACAGGGATTCACAGATACGCAGTATTTT. Encoded protein: CASSLENGQGFTDTQYF.

This clonotype was recorded a few times. The rearrangement links TRBV7-9 to TRBJ2-7; D gene unclear. V was cut by 5 bases and J by 6 bases, with 14 bases left in between. The CDR3 runs 13 residues. Germline V gives CDR1 SEHNR, CDR2 FQNEAQ (reference sequence). The CDR3 region is CASSPSDEREQYF. CDR3 coding DNA: TGTGCCAGCAGCCCCAGTGACGAGCGCGAGCAGTACTTC.

This clonotype has only a few counts. The junction departs from the called germline gene at one end, perhaps through a read error. The chain couples TRBV4-3 to TRBJ2-3, with D perhaps TRBD2 (5 bases). The CDR3 extends over 13 amino acids. Germline loops: CDR1 LGHNA, CDR2 YSLEER. The DNA for the CDR3 is TGCGCCAGCAGCCAAGCATGGGGAGAGGACCAGTCTTTT. This sequence encodes CASSQAWGEDQSF.

The CDR3 sequence is CASSLASDEKLFF. The CDR3 DNA reads as TGTGCCAGCAGCTTAGCGTCGGATGAAAAACTGTTTTTT. The V and J genes are TRBV11-2 and TRBJ1-4; D is unresolved. This CDR3 comprises 13 residues. V lost 1 base to trimming and J lost 6 bases, with 6 bases between them. In germline, CDR1 is SGHAT, CDR2 FQNNGV.

This chain uses TRBV4-1 with TRBJ2-7; D call uncertain. V dropped 0 bases and J dropped 4 bases, with 13 bases sitting between them. From germline, CDR1 is MGHRA and CDR2 YSYEKL. There are 15 residues in the CDR3. The chain's CDR3 is CASSQDWALHYEQYF. In DNA, the CDR3 is TGCGCCAGCAGCCAAGACTGGGCCCTTCATTACGAGCAGTACTTC.

The J gene is TRBJ2-3, the V gene TRBV11-1; D is unresolved. The CDR3 extends over 14 amino acids. V was cut by 1 base and J by 2 bases, with 7 bases left in between. From germline, CDR1 is SGHAT and CDR2 FQDESV (reference sequence). CDR3 DNA sequence: TGTGCCAGCAGCTTAGTCCGGACCACAGATACGCAGTATTTT. Amino acids: CASSLVRTTDTQYF. Variable domain in full (rest from reference TRBV11-1 and TRBJ2-3): EAEVAQSPRYKITEKSQAVAFWCDPISGHATLYWYRQILGQGPELLVQFQDESVVDDSQLPKDRFSAERLKGVDSTLKIQPAELGDSAMYLCASSLVRTTDTQYFGPGTRLTVL.

The rearrangement links TRBV29-1 to TRBJ2-1, with 9 bases identical to TRBD2. V was clipped by 1 base and J by 6 bases; unmatched bases: 10. There are 16 residues in the CDR3. The germline V gene has CDR1 SQVTM and CDR2 ANQGSEA. CDR3 protein: CSVEGPKREAFNEQFF. The CDR3 coding sequence is TGCAGCGTTGAAGGCCCAAAGCGGGAGGCCTTCAATGAGCAGTTCTTC.

A note on this clonotype: At one end, the junction sequence differs from germline, possibly due to a read error. The chain is built from TRBV6-6 and TRBJ2-1; 7 bases align to TRBD1. This CDR3 has 10 residues. The germline V gene has CDR1 MNHNY and CDR2 SVGAGI (reference sequence). This CDR3 is CASSRGGEPF. Written as DNA, the CDR3 is TGTGCCAGTTCTAGAGGGGGCGAGCCCTTC.

This clonotype occurred many times. This chain uses TRBV3-1 with TRBJ2-7; 14 nucleotides agree with TRBD2. Germline CDR1 is LGHDT and CDR2 is YNNKEL (reference sequence). V lost 4 bases, J lost 7 bases, and 6 bases stayed unmatched. CDR3 size: 15 residues. CDR3 in DNA: TGTGCCAGCAGCCGCCGGGGACTAGCGGGAGTTGAGCAGTACTTC. It codes for CASSRRGLAGVEQYF.

Only a few counts were recorded for this clonotype. This chain links TRBV12-3 or TRBV12-4 with TRBJ1-5; 8 bases fit TRBD1. Trimming removed 6 bases from V and 3 bases from J; junction bases left unmatched: 10. The CDR3 extends over 16 amino acids. In DNA, the CDR3 is TGTGCCAGCAGCAAGACAGGGGTGATAGACAATCAGCCCCAGCATTTT. Translation gives CASSKTGVIDNQPQHF.

This clonotype turned up a few times. The V call is TRBV5-6, the J call TRBJ2-7, with 8 nucleotides matching TRBD2. CDR1 SGHDT and CDR2 YYEEEE come from the germline V gene. CDR3 length equals 14 residues. After removal of 3 bases from V and 2 bases from J, the junction contained 4 bases not matched to a gene. CDR3 region: CASSSRGETYEQYF. DNA for the CDR3: TGTGCCAGCAGCTCGCGGGGGGAAACCTACGAGCAGTACTTC.

This clonotype was seen a handful of times. The V call is TRBV5-6, the J call TRBJ2-3; D might be TRBD1 or TRBD2, each matching 5 bases. Germline loops: CDR1 SGHDT, CDR2 YYEEEE. The CDR3 has 15 amino acids. The germline V and J ends were trimmed by 0 bases and 0 bases, with 8 bases remaining between them. Here the CDR3 reads CASSLDRTSTDTQYF. In DNA, the CDR3 is TGTGCCAGCAGCTTGGACAGGACTAGCACAGATACGCAGTATTTT.

The chain carries TRBV5-1 and TRBJ2-7; the D gene could be TRBD1 or TRBD2 (6 bases each). CDR1 is SGHRS, CDR2 YFSETQ, per germline. This CDR3 spans 17 amino acids. The V and J ends lost 0 bases and 2 bases respectively, with 18 bases between them. DNA for the CDR3: TGCGCCAGCAGCTTGGGGGGGGCTCAAATTCTCCCCTACGAGCAGTACTTC. Its protein is CASSLGGAQILPYEQYF.